The T cell receptor beta chain under discussion was sequenced for a study of T cell repertoires in cytomegalovirus infection. Study summary: HLA-B-restricted CMV epitopes that are well studied, plus recently identified HLA-C-restricted ones, were used by the study. Findings and caveats of the study: Within the response measured ex vivo, HLA-C-restricted CMV-specific TCR beta clonotypes were dominant.

Germline-derived CDR1 and CDR2 are SGHVS and FNYEAQ. The CDR3 extends over 15 amino acids. The V gene lost 4 bases and the J gene lost 4 bases, with 16 bases spanning the gap. On this clonotype itself: Its specificity is unknown.

Each CDR3 protein gets one entry after TCRdb re-called the reads with MiXCR. Of approximately 24,000 distinct CDR3 sequences listed, 22% are singletons. The TCR originated in a human donor in good health (CMV status not recorded). Some clones in this sample may be carry-over from other donors' samples. The sample here was CD8+ T cells from cultured PBMCs, taken from culture after CMV antigen stimulation. The chain combines TRBV7-6 with TRBJ1-1; D unresolved. For the CDR3, the DNA is TGTGCCAGCAGCTCCAAAGACATCGACCGCACTGAAGCTTTCTTT. The encoded protein is CASSSKDIDRTEAFF. The whole variable domain, filled in from reference TRBV7-6 and TRBJ1-1, reads GAGVSQSPRYKVTKRGQDVALRCDPISGHVSLYWYRQALGQGPEFLTYFNYEAQQDKSGLPNDRFSAERPEGSISTLTIQRTEQRDSAMYRCASSSKDIDRTEAFFGQGTRLTVV.